This T cell receptor beta chain was captured in a study of T cells in Graves' hyperthyroidism and ophthalmopathy. General observations from the study: By a 13 V-J model, ophthalmopathy was set apart from stable hyperthyroidism.

RNA transcripts provided the source from which TCR beta CDR3 regions were amplified. In the first-round RT-PCR of the TCR CDR3, the HTBI primer set was used. TCRdb passed the multiplex PCR reads through MiXCR, listing each CDR3 protein once. The repertoire includes about 560,000 distinct CDR3 sequences, around 15% of them detected once, and approximately 15% sits in the top ten. CDR1 is SEHNR and CDR2 is FQNEAQ in the germline V gene (reference sequence). With 4 bases clipped from V and 0 bases from J, the junction kept 7 bases outside the gene matches. This CDR3 has 16 amino acids. Those with hyperthyroidism were 18 to 65 years old, newly diagnosed, and ill for under 2 months. Uncontrolled infection, other autoimmune disease, pregnancy or lactation led to exclusion. From approximately 9.5 ml of fresh peripheral blood, PBMCs were isolated. A word on this clonotype: Its antigen is unidentified.

Sequenced sample: blood. The source is a woman aged 40-49 years with Graves' hyperthyroidism. The chain is built from TRBV7-9 and TRBJ2-7; 9 bases are shared with TRBD1. The CDR3 DNA sequence: TGTGCCAGCAGCTACTCCGGGACAGGGAGCTCCTACGAGCAGTACTTC. Amino acids: CASSYSGTGSSYEQYF.